This T cell receptor beta chain derives from a study of graft-versus-host responses after intestinal transplantation. At the level of the study: Transplants given to recipients were multivisceral, liver-intestinal, or isolated intestinal.

On this clone: Antigen specificity is unknown.

This CDR3 has 12 amino acids. V lost 5 bases to trimming and J lost 4 bases, with 9 bases between them. Germline V gives CDR1 SGHDT, CDR2 YYEEEE. Produced via immunoSEQ multiplex PCR; TCRdb's table is partial and in-frame only. Among over 100,000 clones listed, about 92% were seen once. Study-level results: Researchers found peak circulating GvH clone levels linked to early post-transplant HvG declines. GvH clones occurred in recipient marrow; some first appeared in ileum or blood.

This TCR was recovered from a human donor who was the organ donor for an intestinal transplant. The chain is built from TRBV5-6 and TRBJ1-1; no firm D call. The starting material was unstimulated CD8+ T cells sorted from spleen or lymph node cells, obtained before transplant. This CDR3 is CASSSQSTEAFF. The DNA for the CDR3 is TGTGCCAGCAGTTCTCAAAGCACTGAAGCTTTCTTT.